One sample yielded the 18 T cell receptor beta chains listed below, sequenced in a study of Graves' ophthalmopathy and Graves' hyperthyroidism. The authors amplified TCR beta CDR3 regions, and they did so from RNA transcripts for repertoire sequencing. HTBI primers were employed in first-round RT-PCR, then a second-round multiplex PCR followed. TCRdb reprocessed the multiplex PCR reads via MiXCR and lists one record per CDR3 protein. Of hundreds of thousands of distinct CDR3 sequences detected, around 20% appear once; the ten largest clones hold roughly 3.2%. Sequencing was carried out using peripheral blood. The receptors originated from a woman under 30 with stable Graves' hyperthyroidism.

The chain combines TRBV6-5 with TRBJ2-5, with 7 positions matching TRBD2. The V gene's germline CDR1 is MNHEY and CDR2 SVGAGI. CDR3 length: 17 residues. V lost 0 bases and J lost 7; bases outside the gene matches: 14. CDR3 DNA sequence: TGTGCCAGCAGTTACTCACCTGGCGGGGGAGCCCCAGGGACCCAGTACTTC. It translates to CASSYSPGGGAPGTQYF.

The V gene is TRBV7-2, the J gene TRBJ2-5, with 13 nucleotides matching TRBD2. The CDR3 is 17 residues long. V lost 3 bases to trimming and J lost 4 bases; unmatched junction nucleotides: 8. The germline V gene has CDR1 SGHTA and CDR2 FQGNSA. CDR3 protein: CASSLRTSGRAVETQYF. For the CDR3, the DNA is TGTGCCAGCAGCTTGCGTACTAGCGGGAGGGCCGTAGAGACCCAGTACTTC.

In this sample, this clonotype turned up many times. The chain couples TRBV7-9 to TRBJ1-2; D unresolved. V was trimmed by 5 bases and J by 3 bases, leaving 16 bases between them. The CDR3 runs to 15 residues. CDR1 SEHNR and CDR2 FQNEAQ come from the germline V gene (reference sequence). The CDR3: CASSPVRFTHYGYTF. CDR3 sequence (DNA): TGTGCCAGCAGCCCCGTGCGGTTTACCCACTATGGCTACACCTTC.

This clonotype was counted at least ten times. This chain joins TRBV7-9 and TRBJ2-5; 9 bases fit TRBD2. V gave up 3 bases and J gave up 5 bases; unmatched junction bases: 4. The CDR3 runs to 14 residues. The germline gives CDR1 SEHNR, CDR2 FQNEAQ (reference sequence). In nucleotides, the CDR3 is TGTGCCAGCAGCTTCCAGACTAGCGGTGAGACCCAGTACTTC. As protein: CASSFQTSGETQYF.

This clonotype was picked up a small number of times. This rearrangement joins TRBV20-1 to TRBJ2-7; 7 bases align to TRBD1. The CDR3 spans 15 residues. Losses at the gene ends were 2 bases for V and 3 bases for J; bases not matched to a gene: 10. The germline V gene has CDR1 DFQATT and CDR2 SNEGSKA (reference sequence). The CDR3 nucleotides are TGCAGTGCTAGACCCCCGACAGGGAGATTCTACGAGCAGTACTTC. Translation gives CSARPPTGRFYEQYF.

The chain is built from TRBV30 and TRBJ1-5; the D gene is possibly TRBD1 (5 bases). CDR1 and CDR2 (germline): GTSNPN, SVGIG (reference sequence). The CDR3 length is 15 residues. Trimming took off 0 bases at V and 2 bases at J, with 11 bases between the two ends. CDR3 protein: CAWSVAGQRNQPQHF. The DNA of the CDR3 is TGTGCCTGGAGTGTAGCGGGGCAGCGCAATCAGCCCCAGCATTTT.

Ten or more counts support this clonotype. CDR3 sequence reads: CASSRRTGLNYEQYF. The CDR3 nucleotides read TGTGCCAGCAGCCGTCGGACAGGGTTGAACTACGAGCAGTACTTC. This chain links TRBV27 with TRBJ2-7; 8 nucleotides align to TRBD1. CDR1 is MNHEY and CDR2 is SMNVEV in the germline V gene (reference sequence). Trimming took 6 bases from V and 3 from J; bases not matched to a gene: 10. The CDR3 contains 15 residues.

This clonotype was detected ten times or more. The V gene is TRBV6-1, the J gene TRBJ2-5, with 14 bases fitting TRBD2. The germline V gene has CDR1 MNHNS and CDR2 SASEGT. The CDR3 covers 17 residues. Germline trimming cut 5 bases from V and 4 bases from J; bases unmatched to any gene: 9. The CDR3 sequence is CASSRPTSGGDRETQYF. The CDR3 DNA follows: TGTGCCAGCAGTCGGCCGACTAGCGGGGGGGATAGAGAGACCCAGTACTTC.

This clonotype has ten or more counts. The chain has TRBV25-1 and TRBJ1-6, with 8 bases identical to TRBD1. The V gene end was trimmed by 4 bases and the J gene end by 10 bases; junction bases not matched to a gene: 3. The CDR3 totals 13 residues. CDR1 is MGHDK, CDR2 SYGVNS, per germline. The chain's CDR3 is CASSGQGFSPLHF. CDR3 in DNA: TGTGCCAGCAGTGGACAGGGGTTCTCACCCCTCCACTTT.

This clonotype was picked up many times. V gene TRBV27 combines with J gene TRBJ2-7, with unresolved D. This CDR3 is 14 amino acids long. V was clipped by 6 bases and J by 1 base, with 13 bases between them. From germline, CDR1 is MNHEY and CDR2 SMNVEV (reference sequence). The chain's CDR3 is CASSLQVPSYEQYF. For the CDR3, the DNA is TGTGCCAGCAGCCTTCAGGTTCCGTCCTACGAGCAGTACTTC.

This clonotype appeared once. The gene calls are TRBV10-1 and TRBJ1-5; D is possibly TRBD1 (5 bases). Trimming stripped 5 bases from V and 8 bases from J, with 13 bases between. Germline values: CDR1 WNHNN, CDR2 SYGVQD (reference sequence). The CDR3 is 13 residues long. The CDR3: CASSRDRNEPQHF. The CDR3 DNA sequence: TGCGCCAGCAGTCGCGACAGAAATGAGCCCCAGCATTTT.

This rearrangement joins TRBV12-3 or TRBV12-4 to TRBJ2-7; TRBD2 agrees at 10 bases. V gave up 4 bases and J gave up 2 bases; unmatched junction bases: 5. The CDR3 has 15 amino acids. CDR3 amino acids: CASSSLAGAAYEQYF. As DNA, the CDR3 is TGTGCCAGCAGTTCGCTAGCGGGGGCTGCCTACGAGCAGTACTTC.

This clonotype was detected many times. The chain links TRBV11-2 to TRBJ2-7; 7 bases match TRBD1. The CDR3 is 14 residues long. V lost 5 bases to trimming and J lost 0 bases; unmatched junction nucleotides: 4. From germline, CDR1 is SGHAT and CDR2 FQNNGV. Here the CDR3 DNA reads TGTGCCAGCAGCAGCAACAGGGGCTCCTACGAGCAGTACTTC. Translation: CASSSNRGSYEQYF.

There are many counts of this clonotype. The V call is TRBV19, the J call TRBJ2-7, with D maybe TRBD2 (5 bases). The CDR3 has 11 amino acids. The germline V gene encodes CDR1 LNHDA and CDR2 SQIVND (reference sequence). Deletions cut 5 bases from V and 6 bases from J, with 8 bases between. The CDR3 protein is CASSEGREQYF. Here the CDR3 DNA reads TGTGCCAGTAGTGAGGGTCGCGAGCAGTACTTC.

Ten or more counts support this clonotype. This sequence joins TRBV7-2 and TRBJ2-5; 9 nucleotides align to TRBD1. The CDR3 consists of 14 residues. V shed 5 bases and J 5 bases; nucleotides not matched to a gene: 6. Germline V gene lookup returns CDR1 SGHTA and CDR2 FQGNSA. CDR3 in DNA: TGTGCCAGCAGCCGGGACAGGGCAGAGGAGACCCAGTACTTC. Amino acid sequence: CASSRDRAEETQYF.

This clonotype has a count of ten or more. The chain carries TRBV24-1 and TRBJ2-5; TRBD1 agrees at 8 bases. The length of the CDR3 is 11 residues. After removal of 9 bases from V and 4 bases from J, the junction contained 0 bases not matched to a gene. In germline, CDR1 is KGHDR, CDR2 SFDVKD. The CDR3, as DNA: TGTGCCACCGGGACAGGAGAGACCCAGTACTTC. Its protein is CATGTGETQYF.

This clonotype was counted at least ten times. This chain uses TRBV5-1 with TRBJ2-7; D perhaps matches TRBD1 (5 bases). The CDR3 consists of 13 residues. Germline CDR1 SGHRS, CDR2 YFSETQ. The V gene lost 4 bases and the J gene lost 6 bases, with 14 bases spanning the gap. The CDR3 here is CASSQDIQREQYF. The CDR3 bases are TGCGCCAGCAGCCAGGACATCCAACGCGAGCAGTACTTC.

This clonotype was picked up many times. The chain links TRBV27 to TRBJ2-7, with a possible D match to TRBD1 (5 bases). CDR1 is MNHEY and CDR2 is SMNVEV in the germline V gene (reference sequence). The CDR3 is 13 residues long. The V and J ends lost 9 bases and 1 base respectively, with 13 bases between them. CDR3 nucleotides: TGTGCCAGGAACCCCCAGGGTTCCTACGAGCAGTACTTC. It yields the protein CARNPQGSYEQYF.